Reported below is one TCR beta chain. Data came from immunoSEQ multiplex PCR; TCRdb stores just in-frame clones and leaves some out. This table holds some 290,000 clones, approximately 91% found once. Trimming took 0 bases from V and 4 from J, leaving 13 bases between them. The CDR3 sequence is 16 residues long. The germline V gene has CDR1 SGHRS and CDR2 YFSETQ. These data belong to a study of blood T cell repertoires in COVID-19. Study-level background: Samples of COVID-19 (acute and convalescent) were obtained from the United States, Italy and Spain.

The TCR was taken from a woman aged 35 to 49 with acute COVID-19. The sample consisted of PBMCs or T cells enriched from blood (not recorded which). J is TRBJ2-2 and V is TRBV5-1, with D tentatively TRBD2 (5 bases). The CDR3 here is CASSLGYSAITGELFF. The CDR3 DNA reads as TGCGCCAGCAGCTTGGGGTATAGCGCCATCACCGGGGAGCTGTTTTTT. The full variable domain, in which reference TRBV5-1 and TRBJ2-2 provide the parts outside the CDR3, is KAGVTQTPRYLIKTRGQQVTLSCSPISGHRSVSWYQQTPGQGLQFLFEYFSETQRNKGNFPGRFSGRQFSNSRSEMNVSTLELGDSALYLCASSLGYSAITGELFFGEGSRLTVL.